This entry describes one TCR beta chain. The data were obtained in a study of T-cell memory formation after mild COVID-19. The CDR3 length is 13 residues. Germline lookup yields CDR1 LNHDA and CDR2 SQIVND (reference sequence). With 7 bases clipped from V and 3 bases from J, the junction kept 6 bases outside the gene matches. TCRdb processed the 5' RACE reads anew with MiXCR; each CDR3 protein has one entry. Here the sample spans more than 80,000 distinct CDR3 sequences, around 15% being singletons. The chain employs TRBV19 and TRBJ2-7; 7 bases fit TRBD2. The clonotype originates from an adult woman who had mild COVID-19 (a few samples of this study predate the infection). Cell type and time point are not known. Specimen: PBMCs or a T cell subset sorted from them (not recorded which). CDR3 bases: TGTGCCAGTACCCCGGGAGGAAACTACGAGCAGTACTTC. This sequence encodes CASTPGGNYEQYF.